This entry lists 15 T cell receptor beta chains sequenced from one sample in a study of cytomegalovirus exposure and HLA in healthy donors (dated 2017 in TCRdb). The library was made by the immunoSEQ multiplex PCR assay. A mixture of 60 forward primers for TCR Vbeta segments and 13 reverse primers for TCR Jbeta segments was used in the multiplex PCR. Sourced from immuneACCESS, this table was stored by TCRdb with only in-frame sequences that have V and J called. A share of the clones is absent; for the studies checked, an unresolved V gene accounts for under half, and the remainder has no known explanation. The sample table holds about 61,000 clones, of which about 90% were seen once. Approximately 1.4% of the sample is taken by the ten largest. What was sequenced was PBMCs. All receptors come from a man aged 25 to 45 in good health and CMV-seropositive.

The chain recombines TRBV30 with TRBJ1-4; D is undetermined. The CDR3 has 13 amino acids. V was clipped by 4 bases and J by 7 bases, with 13 bases between them. The germline CDR1 and CDR2 sequences are GTSNPN and SVGIG (reference sequence). For the CDR3, the DNA is TGTGCCTGGAAGCCTGGAGGGTTTGAAAAACTGTTTTTT. It specifies CAWKPGGFEKLFF.

Sample share makes this clone medium-sized. The chain combines TRBV7-9 with TRBJ2-2, with 7 bases that match TRBD1. Germline CDR1 SEHNR, CDR2 FQNEAQ (reference sequence). This CDR3 comprises 13 residues. Germline trimming cut 2 bases from V and 8 bases from J; bases unmatched to any gene: 2. This CDR3 reads CASSLPDRGELFF. Written as DNA, the CDR3 is TGTGCCAGCAGCTTACCGGACAGGGGGGAGCTGTTTTTT.

The V and J genes are TRBV7-2 and TRBJ2-5, with D possibly matching TRBD2 (6 bases). The CDR3 extends over 15 amino acids. Trimming left V 2 bases short and J 5 bases short, with 15 bases between. Per germline, CDR1 SGHTA and CDR2 FQGNSA. The CDR3 is CASSLQVGGSETQYF. CDR3 nucleotide sequence: TGTGCCAGCAGCTTACAGGTGGGAGGCAGTGAGACCCAGTACTTC.

This rearrangement joins TRBV25-1 to TRBJ2-7; the D is unclear. The CDR3 consists of 15 residues. Trimming removed 2 bases from V and 1 base from J, with 12 bases in between. Germline V gene sequence: CDR1 MGHDK, CDR2 SYGVNS. CDR3 loop: CASSEGGGESYEQYF. CDR3 in DNA: TGTGCCAGCAGTGAAGGTGGCGGAGAGTCCTACGAGCAGTACTTC.

This clone was observed a single time. The rearrangement uses TRBV4-1 and TRBJ2-7; 9 nucleotides line up with TRBD2. CDR1 is MGHRA and CDR2 is YSYEKL in the germline V gene. This CDR3 contains 15 residues. Germline trimming cut 2 bases from V and 0 bases from J; bases unmatched to any gene: 2. CDR3 in DNA: TGCGCCAGCAGCCAACTAGCGGGGAGCTCCTACGAGCAGTACTTC. Protein sequence: CASSQLAGSSYEQYF.

This rearrangement joins TRBV7-8 to TRBJ1-1; D is possibly TRBD1 (5 bases). Trimming shortened V by 0 bases and J by 10 bases, and 18 bases separated the two germline ends. Germline CDR1 and CDR2: SGHVS and FQNEAQ. This CDR3 has 15 residues. The chain's CDR3 is CASSLAEEGWRRAFF. CDR3 nucleotides: TGTGCCAGCAGCTTAGCTGAGGAGGGGTGGAGAAGAGCTTTCTTT.

The chain is built from TRBV5-4 and TRBJ2-7, with 8 bases matching TRBD2. V dropped 4 bases and J dropped 5; count of bases not matched to a gene: 8. Germline-derived CDR1 and CDR2 are SGHNT and YYREEE (reference sequence). This CDR3 has 14 amino acids. CDR3: CASSPSGRKNEQYF. DNA for the CDR3: TGTGCCAGCAGCCCGAGCGGGAGAAAGAACGAGCAGTACTTC.

This clone was recorded a few times. The chain uses TRBV19 and TRBJ2-7, with D maybe TRBD2 (6 bases). Germline V lookup: CDR1 LNHDA, CDR2 SQIVND (reference sequence). Trimming removed 1 base at V and 2 bases at J, with 12 bases between. The CDR3 contains 15 residues. The CDR3 reads CASSIGSGLTYEQYF. The DNA for the CDR3 is TGTGCCAGTAGTATAGGAAGCGGGCTTACCTACGAGCAGTACTTC. Using reference TRBV19 and TRBJ2-7 for the parts outside the CDR3, the full variable domain is DGGITQSPKYLFRKEGQNVTLSCEQNLNHDAMYWYRQDPGQGLRLIYYSQIVNDFQKGDIAEGYSVSREKKESFPLTVTSAQKNPTAFYLCASSIGSGLTYEQYFGPGTRLTVT.

The V call is TRBV6-6, the J call TRBJ1-6, with D perhaps TRBD1 (6 bases). CDR1 is MNHNY and CDR2 is SVGAGI in the germline V gene (reference sequence). The CDR3 is made up of 15 amino acids. V was cut by 10 bases and J by 8 bases, with 21 bases left in between. CDR3 in amino acids: CATRRGQVFDSPLHF. CDR3 DNA: TGTGCCACCCGCAGGGGTCAAGTGTTTGATTCACCCCTCCACTTT.

The chain combines TRBV7-2 with TRBJ2-5; D possibly corresponds to TRBD2 (5 bases). The CDR3 sequence is 14 residues long. Trimming shortened V by 1 base and J by 5 bases, and 11 bases separated the two germline ends. Germline V gives CDR1 SGHTA, CDR2 FQGNSA. CDR3 sequence: CASSLERVGETQYF. The CDR3, as DNA: TGTGCCAGCAGCTTAGAGAGGGTGGGCGAGACCCAGTACTTC.

A single count supports this clone. This sequence joins TRBV13 and TRBJ2-5; D is unresolved. Trimming removed 5 bases at V and 4 bases at J, with 8 bases between. The CDR3 totals 12 residues. Germline V lookup: CDR1 PRHDT, CDR2 FYEKMQ (reference sequence). CDR3 amino acids: CASSVAGETQYF. As DNA, the CDR3 is TGTGCCAGCAGCGTGGCTGGAGAGACCCAGTACTTC.

Written as DNA, the CDR3 is TGTGCCAGTAGTATAGATACGGGAGAGACCCAGTACTTC. This sequence encodes CASSIDTGETQYF. The chain uses TRBV19 and TRBJ2-5, with D unresolved. V was cut by 0 bases and J by 4 bases, with 6 bases left in between. The CDR3 has 13 residues. Per germline, CDR1 LNHDA and CDR2 SQIVND (reference sequence).

The chain uses TRBV5-1 and TRBJ2-5; TRBD2 matches 8 bases. The CDR3 sequence is 14 residues long. Germline V lookup: CDR1 SGHRS, CDR2 YFSETQ. Germline trimming cut 7 bases from V and 1 base from J; bases unmatched to any gene: 6. In DNA, the CDR3 is TGCGCCAGCGCCCAACGGGGGGGCCAAGAGACCCAGTACTTC. It translates to CASAQRGGQETQYF.

Remarks on this clone: At one of its ends the junction is not consistent with the germline gene, which may arise from a read error. This sample also contains other DNA sequences that code for the same CDR3. The chain combines TRBV5-5 with TRBJ2-7, with 12 bases lining up with TRBD1. The CDR3 sequence is 15 residues long. Per germline, CDR1 SGHKS and CDR2 YYEKEE (reference sequence). For the CDR3, the DNA is TGTGCCAGCAGCTCAGGGACAGGGGGCTTCTACGAGCAATACTTC. Protein: CASSSGTGGFYEQYF.

This rearrangement joins TRBV5-1 to TRBJ1-3, with TRBD1 matching 8 bases. CDR3 length equals 15 residues. CDR1 and CDR2 from the germline V gene are SGHRS and YFSETQ. V lost 4 bases to trimming and J lost 4 bases; unmatched junction nucleotides: 7. The CDR3 DNA is TGCGCCAGCAGCATTCAGGGGGCGCAGGGAAACACCATATATTTT. Translation gives CASSIQGAQGNTIYF.